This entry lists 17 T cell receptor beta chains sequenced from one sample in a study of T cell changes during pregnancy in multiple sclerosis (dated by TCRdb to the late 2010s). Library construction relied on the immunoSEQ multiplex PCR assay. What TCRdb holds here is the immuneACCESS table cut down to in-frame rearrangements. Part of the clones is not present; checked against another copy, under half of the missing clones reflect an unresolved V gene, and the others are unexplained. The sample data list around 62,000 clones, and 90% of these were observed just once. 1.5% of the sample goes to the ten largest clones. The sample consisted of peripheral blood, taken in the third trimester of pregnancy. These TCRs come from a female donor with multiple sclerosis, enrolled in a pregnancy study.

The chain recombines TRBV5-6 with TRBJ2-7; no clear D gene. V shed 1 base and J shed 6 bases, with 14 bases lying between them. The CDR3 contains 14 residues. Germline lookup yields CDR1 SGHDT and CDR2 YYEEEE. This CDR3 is CASSLYAARGEQYF. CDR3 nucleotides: TGTGCCAGCAGCTTGTATGCGGCTAGAGGCGAGCAGTACTTC.

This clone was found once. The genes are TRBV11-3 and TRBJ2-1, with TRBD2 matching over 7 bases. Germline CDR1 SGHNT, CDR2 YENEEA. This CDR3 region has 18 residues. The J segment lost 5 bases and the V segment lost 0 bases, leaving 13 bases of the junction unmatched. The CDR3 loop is CASSLDQGGSSVHNEQFF. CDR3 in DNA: TGTGCCAGCAGCTTAGACCAGGGCGGGAGTAGCGTACACAATGAGCAGTTCTTC.

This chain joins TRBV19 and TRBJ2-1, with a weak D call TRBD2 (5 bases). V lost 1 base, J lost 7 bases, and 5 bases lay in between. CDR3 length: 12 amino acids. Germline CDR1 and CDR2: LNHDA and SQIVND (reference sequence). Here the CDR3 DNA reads TGTGCCAGTAGTATAGCGGGGAATGAGCAGTTCTTC. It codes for CASSIAGNEQFF.

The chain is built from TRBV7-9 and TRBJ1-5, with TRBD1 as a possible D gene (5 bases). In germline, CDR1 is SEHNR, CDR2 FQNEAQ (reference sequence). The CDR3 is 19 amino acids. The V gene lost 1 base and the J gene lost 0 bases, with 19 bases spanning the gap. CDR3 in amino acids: CASSLGAGGGGLSNQPQHF. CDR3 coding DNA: TGTGCCAGCAGCTTAGGGGCGGGTGGTGGGGGACTTAGCAATCAGCCCCAGCATTTT.

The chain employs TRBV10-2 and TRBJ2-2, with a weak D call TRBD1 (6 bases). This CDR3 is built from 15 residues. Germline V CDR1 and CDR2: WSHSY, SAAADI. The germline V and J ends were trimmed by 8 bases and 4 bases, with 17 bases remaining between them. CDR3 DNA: TGCGCCAGCGGGTGGGGGCGAGGGGGCACCGGGGAGCTGTTTTTT. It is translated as CASGWGRGGTGELFF.

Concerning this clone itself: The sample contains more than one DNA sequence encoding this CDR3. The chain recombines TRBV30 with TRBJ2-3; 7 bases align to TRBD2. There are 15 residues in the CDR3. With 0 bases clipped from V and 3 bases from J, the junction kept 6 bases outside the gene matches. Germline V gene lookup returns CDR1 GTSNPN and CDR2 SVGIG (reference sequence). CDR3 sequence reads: CAWSVLGGRTDTQYF. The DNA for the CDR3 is TGTGCCTGGAGTGTACTCGGGGGGAGGACAGATACGCAGTATTTT. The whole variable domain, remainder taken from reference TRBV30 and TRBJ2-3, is SQTIHQWPATLVQPVGSPLSLECTVEGTSNPNLYWYRQAAGRGLQLLFYSVGIGQISSEVPQNLSASRPQDRQFILSSKKLLLSDSGFYLCAWSVLGGRTDTQYFGPGTRLTVL.

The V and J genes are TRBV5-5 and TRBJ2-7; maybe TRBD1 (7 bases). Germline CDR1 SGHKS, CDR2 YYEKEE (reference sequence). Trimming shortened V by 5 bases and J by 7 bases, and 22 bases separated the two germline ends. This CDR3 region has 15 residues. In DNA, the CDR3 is TGTGCCAGCAGATCAGGGGGGAGCGGAGGCTGGGAGCAGTACTTC. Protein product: CASRSGGSGGWEQYF.

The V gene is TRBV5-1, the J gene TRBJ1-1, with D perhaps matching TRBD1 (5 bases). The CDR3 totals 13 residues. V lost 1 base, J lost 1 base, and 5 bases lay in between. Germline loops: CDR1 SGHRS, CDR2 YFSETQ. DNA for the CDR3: TGCGCCAGCAGCTTGACAGGGAACACTGAAGCTTTCTTT. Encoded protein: CASSLTGNTEAFF.

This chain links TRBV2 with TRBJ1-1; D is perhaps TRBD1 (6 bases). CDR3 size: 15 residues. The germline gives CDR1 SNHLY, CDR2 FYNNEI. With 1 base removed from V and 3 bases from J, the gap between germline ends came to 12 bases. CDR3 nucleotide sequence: TGTGCCAGCAGTGAAGAGGGGGTAGGGTACACTGAAGCTTTCTTT. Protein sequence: CASSEEGVGYTEAFF. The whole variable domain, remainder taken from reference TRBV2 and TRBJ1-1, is EPEVTQTPSHQVTQMGQEVILRCVPISNHLYFYWYRQILGQKVEFLVSFYNNEISEKSEIFDDQFSVERPDGSNFTLKIRSTKLEDSAMYFCASSEEGVGYTEAFFGQGTRLTVV.

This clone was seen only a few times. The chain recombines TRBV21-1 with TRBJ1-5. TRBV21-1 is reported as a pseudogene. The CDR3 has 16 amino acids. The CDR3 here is CASSPGQGGGRQPQHF. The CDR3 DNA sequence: TGTGCCAGCAGCCCAGGGCAAGGGGGGGGACGGCAGCCCCAGCATTTT.

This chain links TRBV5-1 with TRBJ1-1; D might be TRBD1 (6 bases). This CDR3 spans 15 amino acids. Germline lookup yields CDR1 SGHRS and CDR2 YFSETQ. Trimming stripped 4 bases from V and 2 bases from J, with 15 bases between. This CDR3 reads CASSAETGINTEAFF. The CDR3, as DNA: TGCGCCAGCAGCGCCGAGACAGGAATTAACACTGAAGCTTTCTTT. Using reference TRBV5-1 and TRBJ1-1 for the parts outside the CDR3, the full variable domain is KAGVTQTPRYLIKTRGQQVTLSCSPISGHRSVSWYQQTPGQGLQFLFEYFSETQRNKGNFPGRFSGRQFSNSRSEMNVSTLELGDSALYLCASSAETGINTEAFFGQGTRLTVV.

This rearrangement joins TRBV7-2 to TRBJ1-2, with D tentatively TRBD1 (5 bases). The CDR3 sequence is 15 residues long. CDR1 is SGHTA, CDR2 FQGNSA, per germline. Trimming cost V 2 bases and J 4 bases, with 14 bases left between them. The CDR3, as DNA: TGTGCCAGCAGCTTAAAGGGGCTAGAGCTCTATGGCTACACCTTC. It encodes CASSLKGLELYGYTF.

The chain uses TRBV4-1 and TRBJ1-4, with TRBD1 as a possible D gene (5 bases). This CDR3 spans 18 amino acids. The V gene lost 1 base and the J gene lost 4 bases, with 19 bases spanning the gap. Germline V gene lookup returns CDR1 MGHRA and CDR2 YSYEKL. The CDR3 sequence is CASSQVESQTEFNEKLFF. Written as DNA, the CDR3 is TGCGCCAGCAGCCAAGTTGAAAGCCAGACAGAGTTTAATGAAAAACTGTTTTTT.

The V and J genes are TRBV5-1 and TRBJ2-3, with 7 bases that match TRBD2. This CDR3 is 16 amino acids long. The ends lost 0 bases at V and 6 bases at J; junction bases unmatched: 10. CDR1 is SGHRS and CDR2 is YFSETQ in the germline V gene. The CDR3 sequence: CASSLEGGKWSDTQYF. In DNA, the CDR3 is TGCGCCAGCAGCTTGGAGGGAGGGAAATGGTCGGATACGCAGTATTTT.

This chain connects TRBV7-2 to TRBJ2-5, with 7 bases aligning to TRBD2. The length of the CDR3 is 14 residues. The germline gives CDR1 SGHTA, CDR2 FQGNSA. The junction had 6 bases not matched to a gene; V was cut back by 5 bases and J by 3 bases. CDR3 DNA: TGTGCCAGCAGCGCTTACGGACTAGAAGAGACCCAGTACTTC. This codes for CASSAYGLEETQYF.

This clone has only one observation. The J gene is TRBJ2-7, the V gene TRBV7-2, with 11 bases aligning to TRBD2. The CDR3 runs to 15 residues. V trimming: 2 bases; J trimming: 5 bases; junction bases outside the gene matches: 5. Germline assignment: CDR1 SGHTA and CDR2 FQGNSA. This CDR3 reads CASSLLPSGGNEQYF. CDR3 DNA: TGTGCCAGCAGCTTACTTCCTAGCGGGGGGAACGAGCAGTACTTC.

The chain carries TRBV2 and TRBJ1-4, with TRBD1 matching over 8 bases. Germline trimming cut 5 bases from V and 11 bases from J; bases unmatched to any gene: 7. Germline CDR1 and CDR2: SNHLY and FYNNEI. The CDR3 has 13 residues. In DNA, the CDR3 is TGTGCCAGCAGTCCATTGACAGGGGATAAACTGTTTTTT. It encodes CASSPLTGDKLFF.